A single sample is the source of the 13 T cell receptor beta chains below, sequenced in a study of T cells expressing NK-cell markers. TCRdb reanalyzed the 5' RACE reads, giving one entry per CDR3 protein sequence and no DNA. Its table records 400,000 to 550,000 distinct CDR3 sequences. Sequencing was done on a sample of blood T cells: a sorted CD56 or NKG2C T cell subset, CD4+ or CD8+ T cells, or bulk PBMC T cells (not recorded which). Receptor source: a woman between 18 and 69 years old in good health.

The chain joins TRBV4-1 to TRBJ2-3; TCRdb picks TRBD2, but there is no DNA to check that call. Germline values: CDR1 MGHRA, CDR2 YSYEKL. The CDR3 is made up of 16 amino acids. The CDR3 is CASSGLSIPRSDTQYF.

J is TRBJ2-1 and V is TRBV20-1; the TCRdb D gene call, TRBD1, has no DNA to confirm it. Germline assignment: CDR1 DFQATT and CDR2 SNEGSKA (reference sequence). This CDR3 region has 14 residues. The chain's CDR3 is CSASRTGVQNEQFF.

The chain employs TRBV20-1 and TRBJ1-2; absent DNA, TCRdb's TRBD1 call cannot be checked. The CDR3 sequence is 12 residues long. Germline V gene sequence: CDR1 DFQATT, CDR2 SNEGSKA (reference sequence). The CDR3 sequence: CSARVGGYGYTF.

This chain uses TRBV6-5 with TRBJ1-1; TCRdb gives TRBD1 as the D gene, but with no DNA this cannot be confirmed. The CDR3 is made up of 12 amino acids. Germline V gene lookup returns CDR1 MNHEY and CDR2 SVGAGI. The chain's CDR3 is CASRDTYTEAFF.

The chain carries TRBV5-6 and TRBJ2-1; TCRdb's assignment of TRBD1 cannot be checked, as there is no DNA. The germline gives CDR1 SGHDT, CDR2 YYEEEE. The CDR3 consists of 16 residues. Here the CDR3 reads CASSSETGGVYNEQFF.

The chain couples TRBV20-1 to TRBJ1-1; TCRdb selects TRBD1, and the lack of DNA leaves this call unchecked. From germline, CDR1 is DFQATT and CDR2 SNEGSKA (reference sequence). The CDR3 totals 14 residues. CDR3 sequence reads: CSARKDTEDTEAFF.

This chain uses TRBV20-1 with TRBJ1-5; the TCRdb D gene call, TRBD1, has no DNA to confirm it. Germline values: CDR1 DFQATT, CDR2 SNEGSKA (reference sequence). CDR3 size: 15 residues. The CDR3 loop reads CSAGPGTGDSQPQHF.

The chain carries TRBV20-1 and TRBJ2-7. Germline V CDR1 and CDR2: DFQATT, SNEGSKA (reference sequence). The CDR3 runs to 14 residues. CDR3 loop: CSASASNAAYEQYF.

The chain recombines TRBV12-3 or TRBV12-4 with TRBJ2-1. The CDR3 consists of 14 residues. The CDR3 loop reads CASSSEEPYNEQFF.

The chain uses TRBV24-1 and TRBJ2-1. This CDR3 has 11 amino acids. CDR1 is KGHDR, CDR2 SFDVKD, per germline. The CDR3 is CATSVGDEQFF.

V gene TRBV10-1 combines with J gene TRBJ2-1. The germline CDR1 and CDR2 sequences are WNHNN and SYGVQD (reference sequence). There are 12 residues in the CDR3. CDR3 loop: CASSEPGDEQFF.

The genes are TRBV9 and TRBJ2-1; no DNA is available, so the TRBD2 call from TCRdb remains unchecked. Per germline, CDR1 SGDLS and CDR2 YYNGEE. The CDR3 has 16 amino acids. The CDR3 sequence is CASSVVQAGGSSEQFF.

CDR3 loop: CSLADRVGETQYF. The genes are TRBV20-1 and TRBJ2-5; TCRdb returns TRBD1, unconfirmable since there is no DNA. Germline V gene sequence: CDR1 DFQATT, CDR2 SNEGSKA (reference sequence). The CDR3 is made up of 13 amino acids.